This T cell receptor (beta chain) was documented in a study of cytomegalovirus exposure and HLA in healthy donors. Study observations and caveats: In vitro data verified a few CMV-associated chains as specific for CMV antigens. There were some V segments, including TRBV6-2 and TRBV6-3, excluded as indistinguishable.

The germline V gene has CDR1 SGHAT and CDR2 FQDESV (reference sequence). CDR3 length: 13 residues. Trimming removed 7 bases from V and 4 bases from J, with 13 bases in between. A multiplex PCR was run with 60 Vbeta primers and 13 Jbeta primers. Clones were sequenced by immunoSEQ multiplex PCR, and TCRdb holds only the in-frame ones, with some missing. The table includes about 160,000 clones, roughly 82% detected once. In the case of this clone: The antigen remains unidentified.

V is TRBV11-1 and J is TRBJ1-2; tentatively, D is TRBD1 (5 bases). The TCR sequence derives from a woman in her forties or fifties in good health and CMV-seropositive. Sequencing was carried out using PBMCs. The CDR3 region is CASTPGGSYGYTF. CDR3 in DNA: TGTGCCAGCACCCCGGGGGGGTCCTATGGCTACACCTTC.